This is a list of T cell receptor beta chains from one sample in a study of identical twins. TCRdb redid the calling of the 5' RACE reads with MiXCR, one entry per CDR3 protein. The table lists 450,000 or so distinct CDR3 sequences, more than 13% of them singletons. The same specimen was also included in a second study, on yellow fever vaccine responses in identical twins.

Sequencing was performed on CD4+ T cells sorted from blood. These receptors were collected from a woman between 18 and 30 years old in good health. CDR3s include the opening cysteine and the closing phenylalanine or tryptophan. Each record gives: V gene, D gene, J gene, clone size, CDR3 protein, CDR3 DNA. A D gene is named only where the DNA matches it firmly. Size is omitted from some rows. Given values are once, few, many or a class for expanded clones.

TRBV6-2/TRBV6-3	TRBD2	TRBJ2-3	-	CASGDTSGLTDTQYF	TGTGCCAGCGGTGATACTAGCGGACTCACAGATACGCAGTATTTT
TRBV29-1	-	TRBJ2-5	few	CSVAVWGLQETQYF	TGCAGCGTTGCTGTGTGGGGACTCCAAGAGACCCAGTACTTC
TRBV20-1	-	TRBJ2-2	-	CSARDPTGAGDTGELFF	TGCAGTGCTAGAGATCCAACGGGGGCCGGGGACACCGGGGAGCTGTTTTTT
TRBV4-1	-	TRBJ2-2	few	CASSQVLTATTGELFF	TGCGCCAGCAGCCAAGTCTTGACAGCCACCACCGGGGAGCTGTTTTTT
TRBV29-1	-	TRBJ2-1	few	CSVVFAPGVVNEQFF	TGCAGCGTTGTTTTTGCCCCCGGGGTGGTCAATGAGCAGTTCTTC
TRBV30	-	TRBJ1-2	few	CAWSTANYGYTF	TGTGCCTGGAGTACAGCTAACTATGGCTACACCTTC
TRBV7-9	TRBD2	TRBJ2-3	few	CASSLGSSGRLTDTQYF	TGTGCCAGCAGCTTAGGGTCCAGCGGGAGACTCACAGATACGCAGTATTTT
TRBV3-1	TRBD1	TRBJ2-2	few	CASSLRDSGTGELFF	TGTGCCAGCAGCCTTCGGGACAGTGGGACCGGGGAGCTGTTTTTT
TRBV29-1	-	TRBJ1-1	few	CSAGEAFF	TGCAGCGCAGGGGAAGCTTTCTTT
TRBV3-1	-	TRBJ2-7	-	CASSQGREQYF	TGTGCCAGCAGCCAAGGGAGGGAGCAGTACTTC
TRBV19	-	TRBJ1-2	-	CASTPDGNYGYTF	TGTGCCAGTACCCCGGACGGAAACTATGGCTACACCTTC
TRBV21-1	-	TRBJ2-5	many	CASSTRGGHRRETQYF	TGTGCCAGCAGCACCAGAGGCGGACATAGGAGAGAGACCCAGTACTTC
TRBV5-1	-	TRBJ1-1	few	CASSLFDSTEAFF	TGCGCCAGCAGCTTGTTCGATTCCACTGAAGCTTTCTTT
TRBV15	-	TRBJ2-2	-	CATSRRALGAGELFF	TGTGCCACCAGCAGACGCGCACTAGGAGCCGGGGAGCTGTTTTTT
TRBV24-1	-	TRBJ2-1	-	CATSDSTDSEQFF	TGTGCCACCAGTGATTCGACCGACAGTGAGCAGTTCTTC
TRBV3-1	-	TRBJ2-3	-	CASSQFGGSTDTQYF	TGTGCCAGCAGCCAGTTTGGGGGTTCCACAGATACGCAGTATTTT
TRBV2	TRBD1	TRBJ2-3	-	CASRADRGRPDTQYF	TGTGCCAGCAGAGCGGACAGGGGGAGACCAGATACGCAGTATTTT
TRBV12-3/TRBV12-4	-	TRBJ2-7	many	CASSLGYSYEQYF	TGTGCCAGCAGTTTGGGCTACTCCTACGAGCAGTACTTC
TRBV11-3	-	TRBJ2-1	-	CASSAGQTTSYNEQFF	TGTGCCAGCAGCGCGGGACAGACGACATCCTACAATGAGCAGTTCTTC
TRBV10-3	TRBD1	TRBJ2-6	-	CAISELDRAYSGANVLTF	TGTGCCATCAGTGAGCTCGACAGGGCCTACTCTGGGGCCAACGTCCTGACTTTC
TRBV9	-	TRBJ1-4	-	CASSPSGTFNEKLFF	TGTGCCAGCAGCCCCTCAGGGACCTTTAATGAAAAACTGTTTTTT
TRBV28	TRBD1	TRBJ2-1	few	CASSRQGESYNEQFF	TGTGCCAGCAGTAGACAGGGGGAGTCCTACAATGAGCAGTTCTTC
TRBV20-1	-	TRBJ2-7	few	CSAREGGGPYEQYF	TGCAGTGCTAGAGAAGGGGGAGGGCCCTACGAGCAGTACTTC
TRBV24-1	-	TRBJ2-1	-	CATTTGDFLGEQFF	TGTGCCACCACAACCGGGGATTTTTTGGGTGAGCAGTTCTTC
TRBV28	-	TRBJ1-2	-	CASRYGTVDYGYTF	TGTGCCAGCAGATACGGGACGGTAGACTATGGCTACACCTTC
TRBV12-3/TRBV12-4	-	TRBJ2-5	few	CASRGVETQYF	TGTGCCAGCAGGGGAGTCGAGACCCAGTACTTC
TRBV7-6	-	TRBJ2-2	-	CASSLVPPGGPNTGELFF	TGTGCCAGCAGCTTAGTCCCACCGGGCGGTCCGAACACCGGGGAGCTGTTTTTT
TRBV10-3	TRBD1	TRBJ2-7	few	CAITSPGQGVYEQYF	TGTGCCATCACCAGCCCGGGACAGGGAGTTTACGAGCAGTACTTC
TRBV27	TRBD1	TRBJ1-1	many	CASSPDRAPPFNTEAFF	TGTGCCAGCAGCCCCGACAGGGCCCCTCCATTCAACACTGAAGCTTTCTTT
TRBV4-3	-	TRBJ2-3	-	CASSQGTTDTQYF	TGCGCCAGCAGCCAAGGTACAACAGATACGCAGTATTTT
TRBV5-1	TRBD2	TRBJ2-7	-	CASSQSGGGYEQYF	TGCGCCAGCAGCCAAAGCGGGGGTGGCTACGAGCAGTACTTC
TRBV7-9	-	TRBJ1-2	-	CASSLPRDREGYTF	TGTGCCAGCAGCCTCCCGCGGGACCGTGAAGGCTACACCTTC
TRBV11-2	TRBD2	TRBJ2-3	many	CASSSGLAGGQVTQYF	TGTGCCAGCAGCTCGGGACTAGCGGGGGGCCAAGTAACGCAGTATTTT
TRBV15	TRBD1	TRBJ2-1	few	CATSHPGQSYNEQFF	TGTGCCACCAGCCATCCGGGACAGTCCTACAATGAGCAGTTCTTC